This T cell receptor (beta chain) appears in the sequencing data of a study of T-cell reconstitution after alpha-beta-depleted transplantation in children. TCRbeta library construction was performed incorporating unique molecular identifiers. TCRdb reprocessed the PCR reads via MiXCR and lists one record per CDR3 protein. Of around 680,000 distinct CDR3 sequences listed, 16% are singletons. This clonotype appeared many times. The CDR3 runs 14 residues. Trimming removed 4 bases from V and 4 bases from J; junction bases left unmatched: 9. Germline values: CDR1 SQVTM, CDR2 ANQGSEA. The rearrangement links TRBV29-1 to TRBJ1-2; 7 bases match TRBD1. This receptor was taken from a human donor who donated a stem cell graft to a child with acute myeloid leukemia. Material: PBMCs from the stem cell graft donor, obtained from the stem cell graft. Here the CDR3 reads CSVVLQGSGYGYTF. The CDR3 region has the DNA TGCAGCGTTGTCCTACAGGGGAGCGGCTATGGCTACACCTTC.